This T cell receptor beta chain came from a study of blood T cell repertoires in COVID-19. Study-wide context: The origin of the acute and convalescent COVID-19 samples was the United States, Italy and Spain. Nucleic acid was either cDNA or gDNA, and it came from T cells, B-cell-depleted T cells, or PBMCs.

Clones were read by immunoSEQ multiplex PCR, and TCRdb kept only the in-frame ones, dropping some. Of under 200,000 clones detected, around nine tenths appear once; the ten largest clones hold 0.7% to 0.9%. Adults between roughly 18 and 90 years of age took part from more than 20 US areas. The recovered donors of Cohort 3 showed two negative PCRs, clearance, or symptom resolution. The sample holds one count of this clone. The ends were cut back, 4 bases at V and 5 bases at J, with 17 bases in the middle. Germline values: CDR1 MDHEN, CDR2 SYDVKM. This CDR3 contains 15 residues. The sequenced sample consisted of PBMCs or T cells enriched from blood (not recorded which). This receptor was identified in a young woman who had recovered from COVID-19. The chain carries TRBV28 and TRBJ2-5; the D gene is possibly TRBD2 (6 bases). CDR3 in amino acids: CASSWGRGRWETQYF. The CDR3 coding sequence is TGTGCCAGCAGTTGGGGACGGGGGAGATGGGAGACCCAGTACTTC.